These T cell receptor beta chains were read from a single sample in a study of T cells in Graves' hyperthyroidism and ophthalmopathy. TCRdb processed the multiplex PCR reads anew with MiXCR; each CDR3 protein has one entry. Counted here are around 380,000 distinct CDR3 sequences, roughly 14% occurring once; the ten biggest clones make up roughly 20%. Specimen: blood. These TCRs come from a man aged 30 to 45 with Graves' hyperthyroidism that later progressed to Graves' ophthalmopathy. The CDR3 runs from the conserved cysteine through the conserved F or W. Fields, in order: clone size, D gene, J gene, V gene, CDR3 DNA, CDR3 protein. D genes are given only for firm matches. The size entry is marked missing in some rows and otherwise reads once, few, many or a size class.

many | - | TRBJ2-3 | TRBV6-1 | TGTGCCAGCAGTTATTACGGCGGAACGCAGTATTTT | CASSYYGGTQYF
many | - | TRBJ2-6 | TRBV3-1 | TGTGCCAGCAGCCCCTCTGGGGCCAACGTCCTGACTTTC | CASSPSGANVLTF
many | - | TRBJ1-6 | TRBV7-2 | TGTGCCAGCAGCTCCTCCCTCGGGTATAATTCACCCCTCCACTTT | CASSSSLGYNSPLHF
few | - | TRBJ1-4 | TRBV5-4 | TGTGCCAGCAGCGGCCCCCGGGGACCGGGCGAAAAACTGTTTTTT | CASSGPRGPGEKLFF
many | TRBD1 | TRBJ2-1 | TRBV7-8 | TGTGCCAGCAGCAAAGGCGCCGGGACAGGGAAATGGGATGAGCAGTTCTTC | CASSKGAGTGKWDEQFF
many | TRBD1 | TRBJ1-2 | TRBV30 | TGTGCCTGGAGTCCGGGGACAGGGAGCGGCTATGGCTACACCTTC | CAWSPGTGSGYGYTF
many | TRBD1 | TRBJ1-2 | TRBV28 | TGTGCCAGCACCCTGACAGGGACTAAGTATGGCTACACCTTC | CASTLTGTKYGYTF
many | - | TRBJ1-5 | TRBV15 | TGTGCCACCAGCAGCACCGGCAGCAATCAGCCCCAGCATTTT | CATSSTGSNQPQHF
- | TRBD2 | TRBJ2-5 | TRBV5-1 | TGCGCCAGCAGCCAACTAGCGGGGGAAGGTGTGACCCAGTACTTC | CASSQLAGEGVTQYF
- | TRBD2 | TRBJ2-5 | TRBV29-1 | TGCAGCGTTGAAGAGGGGGTAGCGGGGGTGATATACCAAGAGACCCAGTACTTC | CSVEEGVAGVIYQETQYF
many | - | TRBJ1-1 | TRBV10-3 | TGTGCCATCAGTGTCCTCCCTGCGGGGGCGAACACTGAAGCTTTCTTT | CAISVLPAGANTEAFF
few | - | TRBJ1-3 | TRBV10-3 | TGTGCCATCAGCCGGGGGACGGCCGGAAACACCATATATTTT | CAISRGTAGNTIYF
few | TRBD1 | TRBJ1-5 | TRBV12-5 | TGTGCTAGTGGTTTGGTCCTTAGGACAGGGAAGGGCAATCAGCCCCAGCATTTT | CASGLVLRTGKGNQPQHF
many | - | TRBJ1-2 | TRBV11-2 | TGTGCCAGCAGCCCCCGACCGGACCGTCCCTATGGCTACACCTTC | CASSPRPDRPYGYTF
many | - | TRBJ1-2 | TRBV12-3/TRBV12-4 | TGTGCCAGCAGCCCCCCCCGTGAGGCCCGCAGTGGCTACACCTTC | CASSPPREARSGYTF
many | - | TRBJ2-7 | TRBV2 | TGTGCCAGCAGTGGGAAAGGGGGGGCCTACGAGCAGTACTTC | CASSGKGGAYEQYF
many | TRBD1 | TRBJ1-5 | TRBV28 | TGTGCCAGCAGTTCTCCCGGGACAGGGGAACAGCCCCAGCATTTT | CASSSPGTGEQPQHF
many | TRBD1 | TRBJ2-3 | TRBV7-9 | TGTGCCAGCAGCCCACCGGACAGGGGGTACACAGATACGCAGTATTTT | CASSPPDRGYTDTQYF
- | - | TRBJ1-3 | TRBV12-3/TRBV12-4 | TGTGCCAGCAGTCCCGACCCTGGAAACACCATATATTTT | CASSPDPGNTIYF
- | - | TRBJ2-2 | TRBV12-3/TRBV12-4 | TGTGCCAGCAGTGTCCGGCGGGGCAACACCGGGGAGCTGTTTTTT | CASSVRRGNTGELFF
few | - | TRBJ2-7 | TRBV4-1 | TGCGCCAGCAGCCCACGAATGACCTCCTACGAGCAGTACTTC | CASSPRMTSYEQYF
many | - | TRBJ2-3 | TRBV6-5 | TGTGCCAGCAGTTACTCGGTGGGCGGGGATACGCAGTATTTT | CASSYSVGGDTQYF
- | - | TRBJ1-4 | TRBV14 | TGTGCCAGCAGCGGGCGGGCGGAAACTAATGAAAAACTGTTTTTT | CASSGRAETNEKLFF
- | - | TRBJ2-2 | TRBV7-3 | TGTGCCAGCAGCTTAAGCCCCGCGAACACCGGGGAGCTGTTTTTT | CASSLSPANTGELFF
many | - | TRBJ2-3 | TRBV29-1 | TGCAGCGTGGAGGATGTGGGGGCTGCAGATACGCAGTATTTT | CSVEDVGAADTQYF
many | - | TRBJ2-1 | TRBV11-2 | TGTGCCAGCAGCTCGACAGATACCTCCTACAATGAGCAGTTCTTC | CASSSTDTSYNEQFF
many | - | TRBJ1-2 | TRBV9 | TGTGCCAGCAGCGTAGCTGGAGGGAACGATAACTATGGCTACACCTTC | CASSVAGGNDNYGYTF
many | TRBD1 | TRBJ2-7 | TRBV28 | TGTGCCAGCAGTTTAGGACAGGGGAGGTACGAGCAGTACTTC | CASSLGQGRYEQYF
many | TRBD2 | TRBJ2-1 | TRBV6-1 | TGTGCCAGCAGAATAGCGGGGGGGTACAATGAGCAGTTCTTC | CASRIAGGYNEQFF
once | TRBD1 | TRBJ2-6 | TRBV5-1 | TGCGCCAGCAGCAACCAGGGGGCTGGGGCCAACGTCCTGACTTTC | CASSNQGAGANVLTF
many | TRBD1 | TRBJ2-5 | TRBV20-1 | TGCAGTTCATTACCGGGACAGGGTGCAGAGACCCAGTACTTC | CSSLPGQGAETQYF
- | - | TRBJ2-7 | TRBV20-1 | TGCAGTGCTAGAGTTTCAGACACCCTACGAAAGCAGTACTTC | CSARVSDTLRKQYF
- | - | TRBJ1-5 | TRBV3-1 | TGTGCCAGCAGCCAAGGGCGGGGAGGACAGCCCCAGCATTTT | CASSQGRGGQPQHF
many | - | TRBJ2-5 | TRBV19 | TGTGCCAGTAGCAGGACAGACCAAGAGACCCAGTACTTC | CASSRTDQETQYF
many | - | TRBJ1-1 | TRBV6-1 | TGTGCCAGCAGTCCCAGGGTGAACACTGAAGCTTTCTTT | CASSPRVNTEAFF
many | TRBD1 | TRBJ1-1 | TRBV27 | TGTGCCAGCAGGTTGGACAGGGTGGACGAAGCTTTCTTT | CASRLDRVDEAFF
- | TRBD2 | TRBJ2-1 | TRBV7-3 | TGTGCCAGCAGCTCCCTAGCGGGAGGGCCTATTGAGCAGTTCTTC | CASSSLAGGPIEQFF